The 21 T cell receptor beta chains below come from one sample, sequenced in a study of shared clonotypes between healthy human individuals. Libraries were prepared by immunoSEQ multiplex PCR; TCRdb keeps only in-frame clonotypes and omits some of them. Seen here are 1,400,000 or so clones, approximately 98.5% observed once, and the top ten hold 0.36%. The sequencing input was naive CD4+ T cells sorted from blood. As to subset: CD45RA+ positively selected. These receptors came from a man aged 25 to 40 in good health.

V and J are TRBV19 and TRBJ1-2, with D tentatively TRBD1 (5 bases). Per germline, CDR1 LNHDA and CDR2 SQIVND (reference sequence). The V gene lost 3 bases and the J gene lost 6 bases, with 14 bases spanning the gap. The CDR3 loop spans 14 amino acids. This chain's CDR3 is CASSIRTTADGYTF. CDR3 in DNA: TGTGCCAGTAGTATTAGGACAACAGCTGATGGCTACACCTTC.

V is TRBV7-9 and J is TRBJ2-2, with D unresolved. CDR3 length: 12 amino acids. CDR1 and CDR2 (germline): SEHNR, FQNEAQ (reference sequence). Trimming removed 5 bases at V and 7 bases at J, with 8 bases between. The CDR3 loop reads CASSRNYGELFF. In DNA form, the CDR3 reads TGTGCCAGCAGCCGGAACTACGGGGAGCTGTTTTTT. Complete variable domain (other parts from reference TRBV7-9 and TRBJ2-2): DTGVSQNPRHKITKRGQNVTFRCDPISEHNRLYWYRQTLGQGPEFLTYFQNEAQLEKSRLLSDRFSAERPKGSFSTLEIQRTEQGDSAMYLCASSRNYGELFFGEGSRLTVL.

The chain links TRBV18 to TRBJ2-7, with 12 bases aligning to TRBD2. The V gene end was trimmed by 4 bases and the J gene end by 3 bases; junction bases not matched to a gene: 4. Germline V gives CDR1 KGHSH, CDR2 LQKENI. This CDR3 contains 15 residues. The CDR3 sequence is CASSLAGLAGYEQYF. As DNA, the CDR3 is TGTGCCAGCTCACTGGCGGGACTAGCGGGCTACGAGCAGTACTTC.

J is TRBJ2-7 and V is TRBV15; 8 positions match TRBD1. Germline lookup yields CDR1 LNHNV and CDR2 YYDKDF (reference sequence). V lost 0 bases to trimming and J lost 2 bases; unmatched junction nucleotides: 6. This CDR3 spans 16 amino acids. The CDR3 region has the DNA TGTGCCACCAGCAGAGATATGGGGACAGGAGCCTACGAGCAGTACTTC. Translated: CATSRDMGTGAYEQYF.

The V and J genes are TRBV25-1 and TRBJ2-1; TRBD2 might be the D (6 bases). The V and J ends lost 0 bases and 4 bases respectively, with 10 bases between them. CDR1 and CDR2 from the germline V gene are MGHDK and SYGVNS. The CDR3 length is 15 residues. CDR3 nucleotide sequence: TGTGCCAGCAGTGAATATAGCGGAGGTTACAATGAGCAGTTCTTC. Translation: CASSEYSGGYNEQFF.

This chain connects TRBV28 to TRBJ2-3; weak D call: TRBD2 (6 bases). CDR1 MDHEN and CDR2 SYDVKM come from the germline V gene. Trimming took 10 bases from V and 6 from J, leaving 14 bases between them. This CDR3 has 12 residues. The CDR3 sequence: CATGTPEDTQYF. Here the CDR3 DNA reads TGTGCCACCGGGACTCCCGAGGATACGCAGTATTTT.

This chain joins TRBV19 and TRBJ2-7, with D possibly being TRBD1 (6 bases). CDR1 is LNHDA, CDR2 SQIVND, per germline (reference sequence). CDR3 length equals 15 residues. V was shortened by 3 bases and J by 0 bases, with 12 bases between the two germline ends. CDR3 nucleotides: TGTGCCAGTAGTATTTGGCAGGGGACCTCCTACGAGCAGTACTTC. This translates into CASSIWQGTSYEQYF.

The chain couples TRBV27 to TRBJ1-2, with D unclear. This CDR3 contains 14 residues. V was cut by 1 base and J by 3 bases, with 9 bases left in between. Per the germline V gene, CDR1 is MNHEY and CDR2 is SMNVEV (reference sequence). The CDR3 DNA sequence: TGTGCCAGCAGTTTATACGGTTCCGACTATGGCTACACCTTC. It is translated as CASSLYGSDYGYTF.

In this sample, this clone turned up once. The V gene is TRBV5-5, the J gene TRBJ2-3, with D possibly matching TRBD2 (5 bases). V lost 3 bases to trimming and J lost 6 bases, with 17 bases between them. This CDR3 is 15 amino acids long. Germline CDR1 is SGHKS and CDR2 is YYEKEE (reference sequence). Here the CDR3 DNA reads TGTGCCAGCAGCTCAGACTACCAGGTTGAGGATACGCAGTATTTT. Protein product: CASSSDYQVEDTQYF.

CDR3 DNA: TGCAGCGTTGATCAGGGGGCGGGGGAGACCCAGTACTTC. Its translation is CSVDQGAGETQYF. The V call is TRBV29-1, the J call TRBJ2-5; 8 positions match TRBD1. Germline V CDR1 and CDR2: SQVTM, ANQGSEA. CDR3 size: 13 residues. The junction had 5 bases not matched to a gene; V was cut back by 3 bases and J by 5 bases.

The rearrangement joins TRBV30 to TRBJ2-2, with D unresolved. V shed 4 bases and J shed 6 bases, with 12 bases lying between them. Per germline, CDR1 GTSNPN and CDR2 SVGIG (reference sequence). The CDR3 length is 13 residues. CDR3 protein: CAWIRTPAGELFF. As DNA, the CDR3 is TGTGCCTGGATCCGGACCCCGGCCGGGGAGCTGTTTTTT. The variable domain in full, with the rest retrieved from reference TRBV30 and TRBJ2-2, is SQTIHQWPATLVQPVGSPLSLECTVEGTSNPNLYWYRQAAGRGLQLLFYSVGIGQISSEVPQNLSASRPQDRQFILSSKKLLLSDSGFYLCAWIRTPAGELFFGEGSRLTVL.

The chain employs TRBV7-9 and TRBJ2-7; 8 bases agree with TRBD1. CDR3 length equals 19 residues. With V trimmed by 3 bases and J by 5 bases, 21 bases remained unmatched. Germline loops: CDR1 SEHNR, CDR2 FQNEAQ (reference sequence). As DNA, the CDR3 is TGTGCCAGCAGCTTTAGTCAGGGGGCGGTTTTATCCCAAAGGGACGAGCAGTACTTC. This encodes CASSFSQGAVLSQRDEQYF.

The rearrangement uses TRBV11-2 and TRBJ2-3; D remains unclear. The CDR3 is 12 residues long. Germline CDR1 SGHAT, CDR2 FQNNGV. Trimming removed 3 bases from V and 8 bases from J, with 9 bases in between. The chain's CDR3 is CASSFSRATQYF. The CDR3 DNA is TGTGCCAGCAGCTTTTCTAGAGCTACGCAGTATTTT. Filled out from reference TRBV11-2 and TRBJ2-3, the complete variable domain reads EAGVAQSPRYKIIEKRQSVAFWCNPISGHATLYWYQQILGQGPKLLIQFQNNGVVDDSQLPKDRFSAERLKGVDSTLKIQPAKLEDSAVYLCASSFSRATQYFGPGTRLTVL.

The chain links TRBV6-1 to TRBJ1-5, with D maybe TRBD1 (6 bases). Germline CDR1 is MNHNS and CDR2 is SASEGT. V dropped 5 bases and J dropped 5 bases, with 10 bases sitting between them. CDR3 length: 13 amino acids. This chain's CDR3 is CASSIRTDQPQHF. In DNA, the CDR3 is TGTGCCAGCAGTATTCGGACAGATCAGCCCCAGCATTTT.

The CDR3: CASSVQGWDEQFF. In nucleotides, the CDR3 is TGTGCCAGCAGCGTACAGGGATGGGATGAGCAGTTCTTC. This sequence joins TRBV11-3 and TRBJ2-1; D possibly corresponds to TRBD1 (6 bases). With 5 bases removed from V and 8 bases from J, the gap between germline ends came to 13 bases. Germline CDR1 and CDR2: SGHNT and YENEEA. The length of the CDR3 is 13 residues.

This rearrangement joins TRBV11-3 to TRBJ2-2, with D maybe TRBD1 (6 bases). Looked up from germline, CDR1 is SGHNT and CDR2 is YENEEA. The CDR3 has 16 amino acids. The ends were cut back, 4 bases at V and 2 bases at J, with 14 bases in the middle. CDR3 sequence: CASSSPQGKNTGELFF. As DNA, the CDR3 is TGTGCCAGCAGCTCCCCTCAGGGGAAAAACACCGGGGAGCTGTTTTTT.

V and J are TRBV28 and TRBJ1-1, with unresolved D. V was cut by 6 bases and J by 10 bases, with 15 bases left in between. CDR1 and CDR2 (germline): MDHEN, SYDVKM. This CDR3 has 12 residues. CDR3 protein: CASSPPGERAFF. For the CDR3, the DNA is TGTGCCAGCAGCCCCCCGGGAGAGAGAGCTTTCTTT.

The gene calls are TRBV15 and TRBJ2-1; 8 bases map to TRBD1. The V segment lost 3 bases and the J segment 6 bases; nucleotides outside the gene matches: 13. The CDR3 covers 17 residues. In germline, CDR1 is LNHNV, CDR2 YYDKDF (reference sequence). The CDR3 loop reads CATSRGRQGRLTNEQFF. The CDR3, as DNA: TGTGCCACCAGCAGGGGGCGACAGGGGAGGTTAACCAATGAGCAGTTCTTC.

The table lists this clone with a count of one. This chain uses TRBV15 with TRBJ1-3, with no clear D. The CDR3 loop spans 14 amino acids. With 1 base removed from V and 8 bases from J, the gap between germline ends came to 12 bases. The germline V gene encodes CDR1 LNHNV and CDR2 YYDKDF (reference sequence). The CDR3: CATSRGETRDTIYF. CDR3 coding DNA: TGTGCCACCAGCAGAGGCGAAACACGGGACACCATATATTTT.

This chain connects TRBV2 to TRBJ1-1, with 7 nucleotides matching TRBD1. Germline CDR1 and CDR2: SNHLY and FYNNEI. Losses at the gene ends were 5 bases for V and 4 bases for J; bases not matched to a gene: 13. There are 16 residues in the CDR3. The DNA for the CDR3 is TGTGCCAGCAGTCCTAAGACAGGGTTGTTCGGCACTGAAGCTTTCTTT. This encodes CASSPKTGLFGTEAFF.

To note about this clone: Other nucleotide sequences from this sample produce the same CDR3. The chain joins TRBV28 to TRBJ1-1; D might be TRBD1 (5 bases). Per the germline V gene, CDR1 is MDHEN and CDR2 is SYDVKM. This CDR3 is 14 amino acids long. Trimming stripped 2 bases from V and 4 bases from J, with 11 bases between. The CDR3 coding sequence is TGTGCCAGCAGTTTAGGACCGAGGGGCACTGAAGCTTTCTTT. Its translation is CASSLGPRGTEAFF.